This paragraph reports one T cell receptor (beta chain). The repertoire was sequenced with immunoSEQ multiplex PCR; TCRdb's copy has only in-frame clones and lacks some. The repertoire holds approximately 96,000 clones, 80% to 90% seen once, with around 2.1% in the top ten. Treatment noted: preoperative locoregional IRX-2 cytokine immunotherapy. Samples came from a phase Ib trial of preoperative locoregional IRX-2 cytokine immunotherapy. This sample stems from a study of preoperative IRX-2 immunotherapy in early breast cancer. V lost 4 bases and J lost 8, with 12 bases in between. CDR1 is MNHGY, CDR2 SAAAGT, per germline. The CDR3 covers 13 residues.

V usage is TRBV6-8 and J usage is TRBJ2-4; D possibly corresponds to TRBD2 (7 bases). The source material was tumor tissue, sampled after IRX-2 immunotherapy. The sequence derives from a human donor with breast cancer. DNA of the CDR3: TGTGCCAGCAGTTCGGACAGCGGGGACATTCAGTACTTC. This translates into CASSSDSGDIQYF.